Shown below are 9 T cell receptor beta chains from a single sample sequenced in a study of CD8+CD57+ T cells in acquired aplastic anemia. TCR beta VDJ combinations and CDR3 sequences were profiled from genomic DNA. One entry per CDR3 protein, called by TCRdb with MiXCR from the reads. The data show approximately 180,000 distinct CDR3 sequences, 48% seen once. Whoever was chosen for sequencing had shown CD8+CD57+ cell expansion by flow cytometry. The sequencing input was sorted CD4+, CD8+, or CD8+CD57+ T cells (not recorded which) from PBMCs. These receptors came from a human donor with aplastic anemia.

On this clonotype itself: At one end, the junction sequence differs from germline, possibly due to a read error. The chain joins TRBV29-1 to TRBJ1-2; D is possibly TRBD1 (6 bases). The germline CDR1 and CDR2 sequences are SQVTM and ANQGSEA. The CDR3 totals 12 residues. Here the CDR3 DNA reads TGCAGCGTTGAGGACAGTAACTATAGCTACACCTTC. This sequence encodes CSVEDSNYSYTF.

This clonotype was counted many times. The V and J genes are TRBV5-1 and TRBJ2-7; D may be TRBD1 (6 bases). Germline values: CDR1 SGHRS, CDR2 YFSETQ. This CDR3 has 14 residues. Between the trimmed V and J ends, which lost 8 bases and 0 bases, there was a span of 15 bases. The CDR3, as DNA: TGCGCCAGGAAAACAGGGTATCGCTCCTACGAGCAGTACTTC. Translated, it gives CARKTGYRSYEQYF. Together with reference TRBV5-1 and TRBJ2-7, the CDR3 gives the full variable domain: KAGVTQTPRYLIKTRGQQVTLSCSPISGHRSVSWYQQTPGQGLQFLFEYFSETQRNKGNFPGRFSGRQFSNSRSEMNVSTLELGDSALYLCARKTGYRSYEQYFGPGTRLTVT.

This clonotype was detected ten times or more. The rearrangement uses TRBV9 and TRBJ2-3; D gene uncertain. V dropped 0 bases and J dropped 6 bases, with 8 bases sitting between them. Per germline, CDR1 SGDLS and CDR2 YYNGEE. The CDR3 extends over 13 amino acids. CDR3 DNA sequence: TGTGCCAGCAGCGTAGCTTCTGTCGATACGCAGTATTTT. Amino acids: CASSVASVDTQYF.

This clonotype was detected ten times or more. The rearrangement links TRBV7-9 to TRBJ2-7, with 14 positions matching TRBD2. The V and J ends lost 1 base and 3 bases, in that order; junction bases with no gene match: 8. The CDR3 is made up of 18 amino acids. Germline V gene lookup returns CDR1 SEHNR and CDR2 FQNEAQ (reference sequence). The CDR3 DNA sequence: TGTGCCAGCAGCTTAGGGGACAGGGGACTAGCGGGGGTCTACGAGCAGTACTTC. It encodes CASSLGDRGLAGVYEQYF. Filled out from reference TRBV7-9 and TRBJ2-7, the complete variable domain reads DTGVSQNPRHKITKRGQNVTFRCDPISEHNRLYWYRQTLGQGPEFLTYFQNEAQLEKSRLLSDRFSAERPKGSFSTLEIQRTEQGDSAMYLCASSLGDRGLAGVYEQYFGPGTRLTVT.

This clonotype was recorded a few times. V and J are TRBV20-1 and TRBJ2-1; 7 nucleotides agree with TRBD2. CDR3 length: 16 residues. Trimming cost V 3 bases and J 3 bases; bases outside gene matches: 11. Germline V CDR1 and CDR2: DFQATT, SNEGSKA (reference sequence). The CDR3 DNA sequence: TGCAGTGCTAGGGGGCCGGGGGGTTACAGCTACAATGAGCAGTTCTTC. Residues: CSARGPGGYSYNEQFF.

This chain connects TRBV20-1 to TRBJ2-7, with TRBD2 identical over 14 bases. Looked up from germline, CDR1 is DFQATT and CDR2 is SNEGSKA (reference sequence). V lost 6 bases, J lost 2 bases, and 9 bases stayed unmatched. This CDR3 is built from 16 residues. Written as DNA, the CDR3 is TGCAGTGCGAGGATACCGGGACTAGCGGGGGCCTACGAGCAGTACTTC. This sequence encodes CSARIPGLAGAYEQYF.

CDR3 region: CASSGTSGTDTQYF. CDR3 sequence (DNA): TGTGCCAGCTCCGGGACTAGCGGCACAGATACGCAGTATTTT. The V gene is TRBV11-2, the J gene TRBJ2-3; 10 bases map to TRBD2. Germline CDR1 reads SGHAT; CDR2 reads FQNNGV. The J segment lost 1 base and the V segment lost 8 bases, leaving 3 bases of the junction unmatched. This CDR3 has 14 amino acids. The whole variable domain, remainder taken from reference TRBV11-2 and TRBJ2-3, is EAGVAQSPRYKIIEKRQSVAFWCNPISGHATLYWYQQILGQGPKLLIQFQNNGVVDDSQLPKDRFSAERLKGVDSTLKIQPAKLEDSAVYLCASSGTSGTDTQYFGPGTRLTVL.

The chain employs TRBV7-9 and TRBJ1-5, with D unresolved. The germline V gene encodes CDR1 SEHNR and CDR2 FQNEAQ (reference sequence). The CDR3 spans 12 residues. Trimming cost V 5 bases and J 3 bases, with 5 bases left between them. The chain's CDR3 is CASSLDNQPQHF. As DNA, the CDR3 is TGTGCCAGCAGCCTGGACAATCAGCCCCAGCATTTT.

This clonotype was recorded many times. The rearrangement joins TRBV7-2 to TRBJ2-7; D unclear. V dropped 5 bases and J dropped 0 bases, with 14 bases sitting between them. Germline values: CDR1 SGHTA, CDR2 FQGNSA. CDR3 length equals 15 residues. The CDR3 bases are TGTGCCAGCAGCGCTCTGTTTGGCGGCTCCTACGAGCAGTACTTC. Its translation: CASSALFGGSYEQYF.